This T cell receptor beta chain was documented in a study of blood T cell repertoires in COVID-19. On the study more broadly: The origin of the acute and convalescent COVID-19 samples was the United States, Italy and Spain. T cells, B-cell-depleted T cells, or PBMCs provided the cDNA or gDNA that served as material.

Enrollees, about 18 to 89 years old, lived in roughly 24 US areas. Recovered status applied to Cohort 3 donors who had two consecutive negative PCRs. It also applied to those with clearance or with symptom resolution. Trimming at V came to 7 bases and at J to 7 bases, leaving 6 bases not matched to a gene. CDR3 length: 11 amino acids. The germline V gene encodes CDR1 GTSNPN and CDR2 SVGIG (reference sequence). Assay used: immunoSEQ multiplex PCR; TCRdb lists only in-frame clones, some missing. The table lists some 140,000 clones, 80% to 85% of them singletons. This sequence originates from a man in his thirties or forties who had recovered from COVID-19. The sequencing input was PBMCs or T cells enriched from blood (not recorded which). The genes are TRBV30 and TRBJ1-1; 7 bases map to TRBD1. Written as DNA, the CDR3 is TGTGCCTTGGACAGGCGAAGTGAAGCTTTCTTT. Amino acids: CALDRRSEAFF.